The next 2 T cell receptor beta chains were all read from a single sample in a study of blood T cell repertoires in COVID-19. Here immunoSEQ multiplex PCR was the method, and the copy in TCRdb shows in-frame clones only, minus some. The table shows 250,000 or so clones, with 85% to 90% occurring only once. The specimen sequenced was peripheral blood. These receptors were collected from a woman aged 60 to 75 with COVID-19, enrolled during active disease.

The chain recombines TRBV7-2 with TRBJ2-6; no clear D gene. V gave up 2 bases and J gave up 2 bases, with 7 bases separating them. Germline V gives CDR1 SGHTA, CDR2 FQGNSA. The CDR3 consists of 15 residues. This chain's CDR3 is CASSLMGPGANVLTF. The CDR3 DNA reads TGTGCCAGCAGCTTAATGGGCCCTGGGGCCAACGTCCTGACTTTC.

The chain recombines TRBV7-7 with TRBJ1-1, with D unclear. CDR3 length equals 13 residues. The germline V gene encodes CDR1 SSHAT and CDR2 FNYEAQ (reference sequence). The V gene lost 1 base and the J gene lost 4 bases, with 7 bases spanning the gap. Here the CDR3 DNA reads TGTGCCAGCAGCTTAGAAGGCGGCACTGAAGCTTTCTTT. Translation gives CASSLEGGTEAFF.